Each of the 13 T cell receptor beta chains below was sequenced from the same sample in a study of T cell responses to AZD1222 COVID-19 vaccine. Assay used: immunoSEQ multiplex PCR; TCRdb lists only in-frame clones, some missing. The data show about 60,000 clones, 85% to 90% seen once. The material was peripheral blood, obtained on day 0 of AZD1222 vaccination. These receptors all stem from an adult in good health.

CDR3 sequence: CASRTGGRNTEAFF. The CDR3 nucleotides are TGTGCCAGTAGAACAGGGGGAAGGAACACTGAAGCTTTCTTT. The chain recombines TRBV19 with TRBJ1-1; TRBD1 agrees at 8 bases. Germline values: CDR1 LNHDA, CDR2 SQIVND (reference sequence). The CDR3 is made up of 14 amino acids. Unmatched junction bases numbered 4, after V lost 6 bases and J lost 1 base.

This chain connects TRBV19 to TRBJ2-5; D call uncertain. This CDR3 has 15 residues. Germline values: CDR1 LNHDA, CDR2 SQIVND (reference sequence). Trimming left V 5 bases short and J 5 bases short, with 18 bases between. CDR3 in DNA: TGTGCCAGTAGTCCTCACCGGGCGACCCAGGAGACCCAGTACTTC. Its translation is CASSPHRATQETQYF. Full variable domain (missing parts from reference TRBV19 and TRBJ2-5): DGGITQSPKYLFRKEGQNVTLSCEQNLNHDAMYWYRQDPGQGLRLIYYSQIVNDFQKGDIAEGYSVSREKKESFPLTVTSAQKNPTAFYLCASSPHRATQETQYFGPGTRLLVL.

This rearrangement joins TRBV4-1 to TRBJ1-2, with D hard to call. Trimming took off 0 bases at V and 4 bases at J, with 6 bases between the two ends. Germline CDR1 is MGHRA and CDR2 is YSYEKL. There are 13 residues in the CDR3. The CDR3 loop is CASSQDPLYGYTF. CDR3 nucleotides: TGCGCCAGCAGCCAAGATCCACTCTATGGCTACACCTTC.

This rearrangement joins TRBV7-9 to TRBJ1-2, with 7 positions matching TRBD1. The CDR3 runs to 15 residues. Germline V CDR1 and CDR2: SEHNR, FQNEAQ (reference sequence). The V gene end was trimmed by 4 bases and the J gene end by 6 bases; junction bases not matched to a gene: 11. The CDR3 loop is CASSWDTGVVNGYTF. The DNA for the CDR3 is TGTGCCAGCAGCTGGGATACAGGGGTTGTTAATGGCTACACCTTC.

V usage is TRBV2 and J usage is TRBJ1-5; perhaps TRBD1 as D (5 bases). Trimming took 5 bases from V and 0 from J, leaving 8 bases between them. The V gene's germline CDR1 is SNHLY and CDR2 FYNNEI. The CDR3 sequence is 14 residues long. The CDR3 is CASSRQYSNQPQHF. In DNA, the CDR3 is TGTGCCAGCAGTCGACAGTATAGCAATCAGCCCCAGCATTTT. Full variable domain (remainder filled in from reference TRBV2 and TRBJ1-5): EPEVTQTPSHQVTQMGQEVILRCVPISNHLYFYWYRQILGQKVEFLVSFYNNEISEKSEIFDDQFSVERPDGSNFTLKIRSTKLEDSAMYFCASSRQYSNQPQHFGDGTRLSIL.

The chain uses TRBV6-1 and TRBJ1-6; 9 bases line up with TRBD1. The junction had 11 bases not matched to a gene; V was cut back by 2 bases and J by 6 bases. Germline values: CDR1 MNHNS, CDR2 SASEGT. The CDR3 runs to 18 residues. CDR3 nucleotides: TGTGCCAGCAGTGAATTGGCCTGGGGGACAGGGAGTAATTCACCCCTCCACTTT. Translating gives CASSELAWGTGSNSPLHF.

The rearrangement joins TRBV19 to TRBJ2-7, with D unclear. Per germline, CDR1 LNHDA and CDR2 SQIVND (reference sequence). V was shortened by 1 base and J by 6 bases, with 10 bases between the two germline ends. This CDR3 spans 13 amino acids. The CDR3 coding sequence is TGTGCCAGTAGTATAGGGAGAAGGGCCGAGCAGTACTTC. Translating gives CASSIGRRAEQYF.

The chain carries TRBV13 and TRBJ2-1; D is ambiguous. Trimming stripped 7 bases from V and 8 bases from J, with 27 bases between. The CDR3 runs 17 residues. Germline V lookup: CDR1 PRHDT, CDR2 FYEKMQ (reference sequence). The CDR3 DNA is TGTGCCAGCACCGCTTATATTGGGTTAGCCACTGGGGATGAGCAGTTCTTC. Translating gives CASTAYIGLATGDEQFF.

The V and J genes are TRBV28 and TRBJ2-3; the D gene is possibly TRBD1 (8 bases). V was cut by 8 bases and J by 8 bases, with 26 bases left in between. CDR1 is MDHEN and CDR2 is SYDVKM in the germline V gene. The CDR3 consists of 16 residues. This chain's CDR3 is CASANRGRGALATQYF. CDR3 sequence (DNA): TGTGCCAGCGCAAACAGGGGGAGGGGGGCCTTAGCTACGCAGTATTTT.

This clone has just one count. The chain has TRBV6-5 and TRBJ1-5; 8 bases match TRBD1. V was pared by 7 bases and J by 4 bases, with 6 bases of the junction left unmatched. This CDR3 region has 14 residues. Germline V gene lookup returns CDR1 MNHEY and CDR2 SVGAGI. The CDR3 loop reads CASKGQGQNQPQHF. Written as DNA, the CDR3 is TGTGCCAGCAAAGGACAGGGCCAAAATCAGCCCCAGCATTTT.

This chain uses TRBV5-1 with TRBJ1-1; 7 bases map to TRBD1. The CDR3 spans 15 residues. J lost 4 bases, V lost 1 base, and 7 bases had no gene match. Germline V gene sequence: CDR1 SGHRS, CDR2 YFSETQ. CDR3 loop: CASSLSGQGGTEAFF. CDR3 DNA sequence: TGCGCCAGCAGCTTGAGTGGGCAGGGGGGCACTGAAGCTTTCTTT.

This sequence joins TRBV9 and TRBJ1-2, with D unresolved. V gave up 4 bases and J gave up 8 bases, with 18 bases separating them. Germline V gives CDR1 SGDLS, CDR2 YYNGEE. The CDR3 runs to 14 residues. The CDR3 loop is CASSLLALSRGYTF. DNA for the CDR3: TGTGCCAGCAGCCTATTAGCCCTCTCGAGGGGCTACACCTTC.

Here the CDR3 reads CAIRATGTSGGTNTGELFF. In DNA, the CDR3 is TGTGCCATCAGAGCTACCGGGACTAGCGGGGGGACAAACACCGGGGAGCTGTTTTTT. The J gene is TRBJ2-2, the V gene TRBV10-3; TRBD2 agrees at 15 bases. CDR1 ENHRY and CDR2 SYGVKD come from the germline V gene. Trimming removed 6 bases from V and 2 bases from J; junction bases left unmatched: 10. The CDR3 consists of 19 residues.